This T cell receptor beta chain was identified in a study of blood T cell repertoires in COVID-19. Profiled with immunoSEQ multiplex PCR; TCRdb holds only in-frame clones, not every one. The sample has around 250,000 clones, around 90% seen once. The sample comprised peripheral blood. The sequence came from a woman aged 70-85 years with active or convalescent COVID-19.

CDR3 nucleotides: TGTGCCAGCACGAACACCGACAGGGGGACTGAAGCTTTCTTT. Translating it yields CASTNTDRGTEAFF. The chain combines TRBV2 with TRBJ1-1, with TRBD1 matching 9 bases. Germline V gives CDR1 SNHLY, CDR2 FYNNEI. The length of the CDR3 is 14 residues. Unmatched junction bases numbered 8, after V lost 7 bases and J lost 5 bases.